Below, one T cell receptor (beta chain) is given with its context. The repertoire was sequenced with immunoSEQ multiplex PCR; TCRdb's copy has only in-frame clones and lacks some. Here the sample spans approximately 270,000 clones, roughly 88% being singletons. These data are taken from a study of blood T cell repertoires in COVID-19. Study information: The United States, Italy and Spain supplied acute and convalescent COVID-19 samples. The analysed material was cDNA or gDNA that came from T cells, B-cell-depleted T cells, or PBMCs.

This CDR3 has 16 residues. With 5 bases clipped from V and 0 bases from J, the junction kept 6 bases outside the gene matches. The V gene's germline CDR1 is LNHDA and CDR2 SQIVND (reference sequence). This TCR was sampled from a human donor with COVID-19, enrolled during active disease. The donor label of this sample is uncertain. The specimen sequenced was peripheral blood. V usage is TRBV19 and J usage is TRBJ1-5, with 8 bases matching TRBD1. CDR3 in DNA: TGTGCCAGTAGTGTTACAGGGGGGAATAGCAATCAGCCCCAGCATTTT. Its translation: CASSVTGGNSNQPQHF. The entire variable domain, with the rest obtained from reference TRBV19 and TRBJ1-5, is as follows: DGGITQSPKYLFRKEGQNVTLSCEQNLNHDAMYWYRQDPGQGLRLIYYSQIVNDFQKGDIAEGYSVSREKKESFPLTVTSAQKNPTAFYLCASSVTGGNSNQPQHFGDGTRLSIL.